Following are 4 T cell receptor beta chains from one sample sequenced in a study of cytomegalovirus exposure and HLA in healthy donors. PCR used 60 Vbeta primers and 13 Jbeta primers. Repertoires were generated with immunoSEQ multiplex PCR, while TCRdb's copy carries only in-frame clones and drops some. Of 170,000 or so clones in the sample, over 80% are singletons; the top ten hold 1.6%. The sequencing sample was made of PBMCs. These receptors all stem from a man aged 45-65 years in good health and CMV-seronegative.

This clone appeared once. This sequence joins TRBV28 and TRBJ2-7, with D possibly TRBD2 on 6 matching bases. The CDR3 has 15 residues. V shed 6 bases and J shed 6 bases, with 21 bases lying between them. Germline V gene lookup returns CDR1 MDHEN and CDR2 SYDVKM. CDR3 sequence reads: CASSPGGSGVGEQYF. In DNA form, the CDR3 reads TGTGCCAGCAGCCCCGGGGGATCGGGGGTGGGCGAGCAGTACTTC.

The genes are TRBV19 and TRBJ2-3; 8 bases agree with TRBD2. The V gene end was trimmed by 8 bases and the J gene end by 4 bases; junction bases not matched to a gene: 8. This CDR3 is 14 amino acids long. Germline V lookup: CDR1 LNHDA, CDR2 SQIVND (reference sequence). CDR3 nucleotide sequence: TGTGCCAGTCGAAAAGCGGGGGTGGCAGATACGCAGTATTTT. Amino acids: CASRKAGVADTQYF.

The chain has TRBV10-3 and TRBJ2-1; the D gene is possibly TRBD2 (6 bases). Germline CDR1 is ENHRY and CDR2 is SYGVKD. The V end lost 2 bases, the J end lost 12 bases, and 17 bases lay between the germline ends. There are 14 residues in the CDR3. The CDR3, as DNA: TGTGCCATCAGTGAGCCCCGGGGGTTAGAGGTGCAGTTCTTC. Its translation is CAISEPRGLEVQFF.

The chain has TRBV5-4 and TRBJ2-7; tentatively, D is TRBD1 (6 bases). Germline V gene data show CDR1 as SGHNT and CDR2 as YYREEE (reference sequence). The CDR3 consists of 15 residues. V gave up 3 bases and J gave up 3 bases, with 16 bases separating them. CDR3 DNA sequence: TGTGCCAGCAGCTCCGCGTCTCGGACAGTCTACGAGCAGTACTTC. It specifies CASSSASRTVYEQYF.